These 3 T cell receptor beta chains were sequenced from one sample in a study of radiotherapy plus CTLA-4 blockade in lung cancer. Method: immunoSEQ multiplex PCR; TCRdb's copy keeps in-frame clones and lacks some. The sample records tens of thousands of clones, around 90% being singletons. This material consisted of peripheral blood, taken from a patient treated with radiotherapy plus ipilimumab. The receptors originated from a human donor with non-small cell lung cancer who had stable disease on radiotherapy plus ipilimumab.

This chain connects TRBV9 to TRBJ2-1; D possibly uses TRBD1 or TRBD2 (5 bases each). Germline V gives CDR1 SGDLS, CDR2 YYNGEE. The CDR3 contains 16 residues. Trimming cost V 4 bases and J 6 bases, with 20 bases left between them. DNA for the CDR3: TGTGCCAGCAGCATCGGGACGGCTCGTACCGGCAATGAGCAGTTCTTC. This gives the protein CASSIGTARTGNEQFF. Together with reference TRBV9 and TRBJ2-1, the CDR3 gives the full variable domain: DSGVTQTPKHLITATGQRVTLRCSPRSGDLSVYWYQQSLDQGLQFLIQYYNGEERAKGNILERFSAQQFPDLHSELNLSSLELGDSALYFCASSIGTARTGNEQFFGPGTRLTVL.

This sequence joins TRBV9 and TRBJ2-1; the match to TRBD2 covers 11 bases. This CDR3 has 16 residues. With 0 bases clipped from V and 6 bases from J, the junction kept 5 bases outside the gene matches. The germline V gene has CDR1 SGDLS and CDR2 YYNGEE. CDR3 DNA sequence: TGTGCCAGCAGCGTAGGAAGTAGCGGGAGGGTCAATGAGCAGTTCTTC. Translating it yields CASSVGSSGRVNEQFF.

This clone was detected only once. The sample contains more than one DNA sequence encoding this CDR3. The chain couples TRBV5-1 to TRBJ1-1; 7 bases fit TRBD1. The germline CDR1 and CDR2 sequences are SGHRS and YFSETQ. The V segment lost 0 bases and the J segment 3 bases; nucleotides outside the gene matches: 5. This CDR3 comprises 15 residues. CDR3 DNA: TGCGCCAGCAGCTTGGGCGGGACAGCTTACACTGAAGCTTTCTTT. It encodes CASSLGGTAYTEAFF.